The 8 T cell receptor beta chains given below trace back to one sample, sequenced in a study of blood T cell repertoires in COVID-19. Using immunoSEQ multiplex PCR, the repertoire was profiled, and TCRdb retains in-frame clones only, with some absent. Among about 270,000 clones, roughly 84% were seen once, and the ten largest hold around 3.2%. The sequenced sample consisted of peripheral blood. These receptors all stem from a woman under 30 with acute or convalescent COVID-19.

The chain has TRBV28 and TRBJ1-5; D not resolved. Germline V lookup: CDR1 MDHEN, CDR2 SYDVKM. The CDR3 has 12 residues. Trimming took 6 bases from V and 5 from J, leaving 8 bases between them. This CDR3 is CASSQNYQPQHF. CDR3 sequence (DNA): TGTGCCAGCAGCCAGAATTATCAGCCCCAGCATTTT.

The CDR3 spells CASQHGTNEKLFF. The CDR3 coding sequence is TGTGCCAGCCAACACGGGACTAATGAAAAACTGTTTTTT. The V and J genes are TRBV14 and TRBJ1-4; D is ambiguous. The germline V gene encodes CDR1 SGHDN and CDR2 FVKESK. V lost 8 bases, J lost 2 bases, and 9 bases lay in between. This CDR3 has 13 amino acids.

For this clone: This same CDR3 is encoded by further DNA sequences in the sample. The genes are TRBV7-2 and TRBJ2-3, with no clear D. Germline V gene sequence: CDR1 SGHTA, CDR2 FQGNSA. This CDR3 has 12 amino acids. Trimming took off 5 bases at V and 2 bases at J, with 5 bases between the two ends. As DNA, the CDR3 is TGTGCCAGCAGCACCTACACAGATACGCAGTATTTT. It encodes CASSTYTDTQYF.

In its sample, this clone was seen a few times. The CDR3 DNA reads TGTGCCAGCTACACCTTCAGGGGGAGCACTGAAGCTTTCTTT. Protein: CASYTFRGSTEAFF. This chain links TRBV28 with TRBJ1-1, with 7 nucleotides matching TRBD1. Germline trimming cut 8 bases from V and 4 bases from J; bases unmatched to any gene: 10. Germline V gene data show CDR1 as MDHEN and CDR2 as SYDVKM. This CDR3 spans 14 amino acids.

The gene calls are TRBV5-1 and TRBJ2-2; the match to TRBD2 covers 9 bases. Germline CDR1 and CDR2: SGHRS and YFSETQ. The ends lost 4 bases at V and 4 bases at J; junction bases unmatched: 8. This CDR3 is 16 amino acids long. The CDR3 DNA sequence: TGCGCCAGCAGCATCATGCTAGCGGGACCCACCGGGGAGCTGTTTTTT. Protein sequence: CASSIMLAGPTGELFF.

The V and J genes are TRBV6-6 and TRBJ1-1, with D maybe TRBD1 (6 bases). The germline V gene encodes CDR1 MNHNY and CDR2 SVGAGI (reference sequence). CDR3 length equals 13 residues. Trimming pared 4 bases from V and 2 bases from J, leaving 8 bases between. The CDR3 reads CASSSGQNTEAFF. In DNA form, the CDR3 reads TGTGCCAGCAGTTCGGGACAAAACACTGAAGCTTTCTTT.

There are a few counts of this clone. The V gene is TRBV7-9, the J gene TRBJ1-5; 7 nucleotides match TRBD1. The V segment lost 4 bases and the J segment 3 bases; nucleotides outside the gene matches: 9. The germline V gene encodes CDR1 SEHNR and CDR2 FQNEAQ (reference sequence). CDR3 length: 16 amino acids. The CDR3 nucleotides are TGTGCCAGCAGCTCCCAGGGGGTGGGGCCCAATCAGCCCCAGCATTTT. Translating gives CASSSQGVGPNQPQHF.

The V call is TRBV9, the J call TRBJ2-5; the D gene is possibly TRBD2 (6 bases). Germline CDR1 and CDR2: SGDLS and YYNGEE. The CDR3 runs to 15 residues. Trimming took 0 bases from V and 5 from J, leaving 14 bases between them. The CDR3 reads CASSVVGGGAETQYF. The CDR3 DNA reads as TGTGCCAGCAGCGTAGTGGGGGGAGGTGCGGAGACCCAGTACTTC. The whole variable domain, filled in from reference TRBV9 and TRBJ2-5, reads DSGVTQTPKHLITATGQRVTLRCSPRSGDLSVYWYQQSLDQGLQFLIQYYNGEERAKGNILERFSAQQFPDLHSELNLSSLELGDSALYFCASSVVGGGAETQYFGPGTRLLVL.